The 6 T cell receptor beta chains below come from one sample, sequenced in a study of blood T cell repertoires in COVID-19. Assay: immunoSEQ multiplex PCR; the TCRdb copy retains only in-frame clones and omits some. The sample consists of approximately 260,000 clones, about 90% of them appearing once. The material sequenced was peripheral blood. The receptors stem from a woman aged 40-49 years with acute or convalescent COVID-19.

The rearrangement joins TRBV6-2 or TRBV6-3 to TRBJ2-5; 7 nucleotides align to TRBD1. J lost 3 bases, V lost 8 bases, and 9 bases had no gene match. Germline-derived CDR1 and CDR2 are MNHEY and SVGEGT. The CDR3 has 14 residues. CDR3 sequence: CASRPAGGKETQYF. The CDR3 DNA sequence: TGTGCCAGCCGCCCCGCAGGGGGAAAAGAGACCCAGTACTTC.

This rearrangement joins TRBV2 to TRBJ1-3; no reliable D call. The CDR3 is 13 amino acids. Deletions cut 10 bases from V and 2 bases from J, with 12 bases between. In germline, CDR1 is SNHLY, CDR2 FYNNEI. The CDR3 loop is CATGRETGNTIYF. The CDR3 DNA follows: TGTGCCACTGGACGGGAGACTGGAAACACCATATATTTT.

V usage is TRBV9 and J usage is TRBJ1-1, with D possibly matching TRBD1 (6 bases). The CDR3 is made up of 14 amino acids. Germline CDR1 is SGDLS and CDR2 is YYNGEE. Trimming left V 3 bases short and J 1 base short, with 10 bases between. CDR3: CASSALRGNTEAFF. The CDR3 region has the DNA TGTGCCAGCAGCGCCCTCAGGGGGAACACTGAAGCTTTCTTT.

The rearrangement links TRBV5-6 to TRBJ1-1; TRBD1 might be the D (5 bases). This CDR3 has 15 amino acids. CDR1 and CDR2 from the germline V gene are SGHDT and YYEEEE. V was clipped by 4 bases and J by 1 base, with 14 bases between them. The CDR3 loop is CASSPWTSRNTEAFF. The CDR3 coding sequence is TGTGCCAGCAGCCCCTGGACAAGCAGGAACACTGAAGCTTTCTTT.

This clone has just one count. CDR3 sequence reads: CATSRARQGIWGNTIYF. The CDR3 region has the DNA TGTGCCACCAGCAGAGCACGACAGGGAATCTGGGGAAACACCATATATTTT. This chain links TRBV15 with TRBJ1-3; 7 nucleotides line up with TRBD1. CDR1 and CDR2 (germline): LNHNV, YYDKDF (reference sequence). The CDR3 extends over 17 amino acids. J was trimmed by 4 bases and V by 1 base; bases with no gene match: 10.

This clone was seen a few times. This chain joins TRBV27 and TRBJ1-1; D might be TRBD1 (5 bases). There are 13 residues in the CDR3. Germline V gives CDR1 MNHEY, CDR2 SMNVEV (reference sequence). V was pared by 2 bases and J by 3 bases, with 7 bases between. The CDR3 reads CASSLAGDTEAFF. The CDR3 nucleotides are TGTGCCAGCAGTTTAGCGGGGGACACTGAAGCTTTCTTT.